There are a few counts of the clone carrying this T cell receptor (beta chain). This sample was taken from a study of metastatic and nonmetastatic thyroid tumors. As for the study in general: Where malignant and benign thyroid patients were concerned, repertoires were compared across blood and tumor or nodule tissue.

Authors' methods: For papillary thyroid cancer, a distant-metastasis classifier was constructed from CDR3 differences observed across clinicopathological groups. TCRdb re-called the PCR reads via MiXCR. TCRdb's processing, not the authors' own work, is the source of the V and J calls. The profile shows over 15,000 clones, 25% to 35% of them singletons. Until they underwent thyroid surgery, no patient had received any treatment. Looked up from germline, CDR1 is MNHEY and CDR2 is SVGEGT. V lost 7 bases and J lost 1, with 13 bases in between. This CDR3 spans 14 amino acids. The chain joins TRBV6-2 or TRBV6-3 to TRBJ2-5, with D perhaps matching TRBD1 (6 bases). Sequenced material: tumor tissue. The sequence came from a female donor with papillary thyroid cancer or a benign thyroid nodule (not recorded which). Some clones in this sample may be carry-over from other donors' samples. CDR3 sequence (DNA): TGTGCCAGCACCATAACAGGGTTCCAAGAGACCCAGTACTTC. Amino acids: CASTITGFQETQYF.